The TCR beta chain described here comes from a study of T cell responses to AZD1222 COVID-19 vaccine. The germline CDR1 and CDR2 sequences are KGHSH and LQKENI. The CDR3 sequence is 16 residues long. V was shortened by 2 bases and J by 4 bases, with 15 bases between the two germline ends. Concerning this clone itself: The antigen remains undetermined.

Study-level points and caveats: No repertoire was sampled before or during the peak T cell response, only after it.

Profiling relied on immunoSEQ multiplex PCR, and the TCRdb table lists in-frame clones only, not all of them. The table gives about 140,000 clones; the top ten clones make up under 2.5% of it. This sequence originates from an adult in good health. Sequenced input: peripheral blood. V is TRBV18 and J is TRBJ1-3, with a weak D call TRBD1 (5 bases). CDR3 amino acids: CASSPNPGTVGNTIYF. The CDR3 bases are TGTGCCAGCTCACCAAATCCCGGGACGGTAGGAAACACCATATATTTT.